Sequencing of this TCR beta chain was carried out in a study of T cells in Graves' hyperthyroidism and ophthalmopathy (dated 2019 in TCRdb). For context, the study as a whole: Peripheral blood was sampled at the time of initial diagnosis, prior to any treatment. Following sampling, methimazole starting at 30 mg daily was given to hyperthyroidism patients, and high-dose intravenous methylprednisolone was given to ophthalmopathy patients. To identify TCR V-J signatures that set the groups apart, the researchers used a discovery cohort of roughly 100 patients, made up of roughly 40 with Graves' ophthalmopathy and about 55 with stable Graves' hyperthyroidism. The 85 to 100 discovery patients were divided at random into training and test sets in a 7:3 ratio. According to the paper, TCR Vbeta CDR3 sequencing was carried out on 135 peripheral blood samples, which came from fewer than 50 ophthalmopathy, around 75 hyperthyroidism and roughly 17 progressor patients. Whether ophthalmopathy could be predicted prospectively was tested in an independent validation cohort made up of 18 to 20 hyperthyroidism patients plus 17 patients who later progressed to ophthalmopathy. In addition, the study compared T-cell repertoires in thyroid tissue and in blood from six Graves' hyperthyroidism patients. What the study reported, not specific to this receptor: Most expanded thyroid clonotypes (frequency above 0.001) were also found in blood, which suggests that blood repertoires may mirror thyroid immune responses. Ophthalmopathy was separated from stable hyperthyroidism by a 13 V-J signature model, with about 88% sensitivity and about 81% specificity obtained in cross-validation and 80%/75% obtained in testing. In validation, the model predicted progression to ophthalmopathy with 65% to 71% sensitivity and around 72% specificity, a median of around six months before onset. Sample size was not statistically predetermined, and blinding of investigators to group allocation was not performed.

Inclusive of the bounding cysteine and phenylalanine, the CDR3 is 14 residues long. The entry retains the CDR3 DNA only, 42 bases that are in frame from base 1. According to the germline V gene, CDR1 reads KGHDR and CDR2 reads SFDVKD. After removal of 10 bases from V and 7 bases from J, the junction retains 5 bases not matched to a gene. The TCR beta CDR3 regions were amplified from the RNA transcripts. The first round of RT-PCR for the TCR CDR3 was performed with the HTBI primer set and the Qiagen OneStep RT-PCR kit. Libraries were constructed in a second round of multiplex PCR, after which size selection and purification were performed. Paired-end sequencing of the libraries was performed with 100 bp reads on an Illumina HiSeq2000. On the study's bioinformatics: Raw data were processed with SOAPnuke, discarding reads with adapters, uncalled bases, mean Phred below 15, or no exact constant-primer or identifier match. COPE v1.2.5 was used to merge high-quality paired reads, and clonotypes were defined as unique nucleotide sequences. MiTCR v1.1 was used to align the clonotypes against IMGT TRBV, TRBD and TRBJ reference segments. Only V-J combinations with frequency above 0.0001, covering about 99% of repertoires, were analysed. The TCS score was defined as the ratio of F50 (clonal expansion) to E x V (chaos), calculated using BLOSUM62-based TCRdist between CDR3 peptides within each V-J. Welch's t-statistics and random forest reduced 500 to 650 V-J features to under 15, which were used in a naive Bayes classifier (R e1071). TCRdb trimmed the raw reads at Q25, called clones with MiXCR and kept productive beta chains. Rows with one shared CDR3 protein collapse into an entry with the most common genes and DNA. TCRdb, not the authors, supplied the V and J calls. The sample profile shows roughly 740,000 distinct CDR3 sequences; around 15% of them were found once. Under 10% of the sample belongs to the ten largest clones.

A patient counted as having stable Graves' hyperthyroidism if no progression to ophthalmopathy occurred over 18 months of follow-up. The hyperthyroidism patients were between 18 and 65 years old and newly diagnosed, with a disease duration of less than 2 months. Any patient with an uncontrolled infection, another autoimmune disease, pregnancy or lactation was excluded. Clinical symptoms, serum thyroxine and TRAb, thyroid ultrasound, and orbital computed tomography formed the basis for the diagnoses. Ficoll-Paque density gradient centrifugation was used to isolate PBMCs from approximately 10 ml of fresh peripheral blood. Total RNA was extracted using Trizol reagent, and RNA quality was assessed on an Agilent 2100 Bioanalyzer. The sample holds a few counts of this clonotype. No antigen is known for it. No base quality information exists; no much larger clone differs at one position.

The rearranged chain carries TRBV24-1 and TRBJ2-1; the central 14 bases match TRBD2. The sample was blood. The clonotype was recovered from a man between 18 and 29 years old with Graves' hyperthyroidism. This receptor carries the CDR3 CATRGTSGRNEQFF. The DNA is as follows: TGTGCCACAAGGGGGACTAGCGGGAGAAATGAGCAGTTCTTC.